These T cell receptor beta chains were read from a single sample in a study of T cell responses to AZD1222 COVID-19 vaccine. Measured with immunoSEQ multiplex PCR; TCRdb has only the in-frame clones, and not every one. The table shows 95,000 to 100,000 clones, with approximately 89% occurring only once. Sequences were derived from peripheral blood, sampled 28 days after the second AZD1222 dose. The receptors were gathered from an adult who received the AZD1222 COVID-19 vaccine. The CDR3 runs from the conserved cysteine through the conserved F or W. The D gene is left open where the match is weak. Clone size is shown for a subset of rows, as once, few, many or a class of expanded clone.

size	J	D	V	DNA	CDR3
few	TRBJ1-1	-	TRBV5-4	TGTGCCAGCAGCTGGGAGGACACTGAAGCTTTCTTT	CASSWEDTEAFF
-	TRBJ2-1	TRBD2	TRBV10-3	TGTGCCATCAGAGCTAGCGGGAGCAGCTACAATGAGCAGTTCTTC	CAIRASGSSYNEQFF
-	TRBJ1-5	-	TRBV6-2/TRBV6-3	TGTGCCAGCAGTAACCGGGACACAGATAGCAATCAGCCCCAGCATTTT	CASSNRDTDSNQPQHF
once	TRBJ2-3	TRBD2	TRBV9	TGTGCCAGCAGCTTCCCAGGACTAGCGGGGGGAGATACGCAGTATTTT	CASSFPGLAGGDTQYF
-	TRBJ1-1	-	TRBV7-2	TGTGCCAGCAGTTCGCCAGGACGCGTGAACACTGAAGCTTTCTTT	CASSSPGRVNTEAFF
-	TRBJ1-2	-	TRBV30	TGTGCCTGTCTCGGAAAACAAAACTATGGCTACACCTTC	CACLGKQNYGYTF
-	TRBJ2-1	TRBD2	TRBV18	TGTGCCAGCTCTCGGACTAGCGGGGGAACCCTCTACAATGAGCAGTTCTTC	CASSRTSGGTLYNEQFF
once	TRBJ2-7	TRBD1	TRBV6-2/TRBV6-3	TGTGCCAGCAGTCTCACGACAGGGGGGTACGAGCAGTACTTC	CASSLTTGGYEQYF
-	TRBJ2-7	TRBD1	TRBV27	TGTGCCACCGGGTGGTGGGACAGGGGGGGTGAGCAGTACTTC	CATGWWDRGGEQYF
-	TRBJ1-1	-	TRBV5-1	TGCGCCAGCAGCTTGGCCGGACCAAGCGACACTGAAGCTTTCTTT	CASSLAGPSDTEAFF
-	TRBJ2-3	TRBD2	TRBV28	TGTGCCAGCAGCCGGACTAGCGGGAGGGCCTCGGATACGCAGTATTTT	CASSRTSGRASDTQYF
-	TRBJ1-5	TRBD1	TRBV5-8	TGTGCCAGCAGCTCCGTGACAGGGGGTCGTCAGCCCCAGCATTTT	CASSSVTGGRQPQHF
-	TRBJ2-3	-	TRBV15	TGTGCCACCGCCGGAGGGGGCTTAACAGATACGCAGTATTTT	CATAGGGLTDTQYF
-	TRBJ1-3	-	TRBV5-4	TGTGCCAGCAGCCGCAAGGGGCTAGGAAACACCATATATTTT	CASSRKGLGNTIYF
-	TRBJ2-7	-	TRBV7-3	TGTGCCAGCAGCTTATCCGGGACGGCGCCCTACGAGCAGTACTTC	CASSLSGTAPYEQYF
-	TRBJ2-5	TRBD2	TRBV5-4	TGTGCCAGCAGCCCTTGGACGGGGGGAGAGACCCAGTACTTC	CASSPWTGGETQYF
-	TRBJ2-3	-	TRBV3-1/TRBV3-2	TGTGCCAGCAGCCAAACTTCCGATACGCAGTATTTT	CASSQTSDTQYF
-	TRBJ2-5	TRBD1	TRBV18	TGTGCCAGCTCACCAGACAGGGGAGTGATTTGGGACTTC	CASSPDRGVIWDF
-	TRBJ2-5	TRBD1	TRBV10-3	TGTGCCATCAGTGAAAGGACAGGGTCCGTAGGGGAGACCCAGTACTTC	CAISERTGSVGETQYF
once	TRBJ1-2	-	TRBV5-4	TGTGCCAGCAGGCCAAGCGACAGCTATGGCTACACCTTC	CASRPSDSYGYTF
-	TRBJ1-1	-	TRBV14	TGTGCCAGCAGCCAAGTGGGGGACACTGAAGCTTTCTTT	CASSQVGDTEAFF
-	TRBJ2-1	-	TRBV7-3	TGTGCCAGCAGCTTAGACAATGAGCAGTTCTTC	CASSLDNEQFF
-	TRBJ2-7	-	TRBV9	TGTGCCAGCAGCGTAGATGGTCGTCGGTCAGCCTACGAGCAGTACTTC	CASSVDGRRSAYEQYF
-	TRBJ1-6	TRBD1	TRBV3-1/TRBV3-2	TGTGCCAGCAGCGTCCCAGGGGGCTCACCCCTCCACTTT	CASSVPGGSPLHF
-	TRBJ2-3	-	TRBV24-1	TGTGCCACCAGTGATTTTTTACCAGATACGCAGTATTTT	CATSDFLPDTQYF
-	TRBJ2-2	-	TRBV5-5	TGTGCCAGCAGCTTTCCCCCACTCCAGGGGAGTACCGGGGAGCTGTTTTTT	CASSFPPLQGSTGELFF
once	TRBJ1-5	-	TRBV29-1	TGCAGCGTCGGAACAGGAGGCCCCCAGCATTTT	CSVGTGGPQHF
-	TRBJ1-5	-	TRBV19	TGTGCCAGTAGTATAGGAGGCGGGAGCGGGAGCAATCAGCCCCAGCATTTT	CASSIGGGSGSNQPQHF
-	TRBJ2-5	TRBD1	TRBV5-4	TGTGCCAGCAGCTTGGACAGGGGGCGGGAGACCCAGTACTTC	CASSLDRGRETQYF
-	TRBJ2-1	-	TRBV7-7	TGTGCTAGCAGCCCCCGACAGTACAATGAGCAGTTCTTC	CASSPRQYNEQFF
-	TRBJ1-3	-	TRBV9	TGTGCCAGCAGCACAACAGGACAGTCTGGAAACACCATATATTTT	CASSTTGQSGNTIYF
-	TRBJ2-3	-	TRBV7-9	TGTGCCAGCAGTTATTCTCTGGGCACAGATACGCAGTATTTT	CASSYSLGTDTQYF
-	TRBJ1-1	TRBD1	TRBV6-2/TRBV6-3	TGTGCCAGCAGTTTACGGACAGGGGCATTAATGAACACTGAAGCTTTCTTT	CASSLRTGALMNTEAFF
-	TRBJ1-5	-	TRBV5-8	TGTGCCAGCAGCTTGGCCGGGGGCCTCAATCAGCCCCAGCATTTT	CASSLAGGLNQPQHF
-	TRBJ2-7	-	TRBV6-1	TGTGCCAGCAGTGATAACCTGGGGGGCGAGCAGTACTTC	CASSDNLGGEQYF
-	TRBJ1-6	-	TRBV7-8	TGTGCCAGCAGGAAGGCGAGCTCCTATAATTCACCCCTCCACTTT	CASRKASSYNSPLHF
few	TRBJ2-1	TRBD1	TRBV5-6	TGTGCCAGCAGCTTGGCTGGGACAGGGGGCGGAAATGAGCAGTTCTTC	CASSLAGTGGGNEQFF
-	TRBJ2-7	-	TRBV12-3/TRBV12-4	TGTGCCAGCAGTTTAAGGGTAGCCTACGAGCAGTACTTC	CASSLRVAYEQYF
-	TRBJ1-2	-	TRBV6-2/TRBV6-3	TGTGCCAGCAGTTACGTTTCCCGGGAGCTACACTATGGCTACACCTTC	CASSYVSRELHYGYTF
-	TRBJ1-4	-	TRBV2	TGTGCCAGCAGTGCGGGCAGAGGGGATGAAAAACTGTTTTTT	CASSAGRGDEKLFF
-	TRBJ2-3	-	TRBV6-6	TGTGCCAGCAGTTACTCTAGCACAGATACGCAGTATTTT	CASSYSSTDTQYF
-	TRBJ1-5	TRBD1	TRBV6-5	TGTGCCAGCAGTTACGGGACAGGACCTAGCAATCAGCCCCAGCATTTT	CASSYGTGPSNQPQHF
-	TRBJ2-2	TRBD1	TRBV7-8	TGTGCCAGCAGCTTGCTGGGACAGGGTCGTACCGGGGAGCTGTTTTTT	CASSLLGQGRTGELFF
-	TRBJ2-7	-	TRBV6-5	TGTGCCAGCATACCGGCCTCCGGGGGCTACGAGCAGTACTTC	CASIPASGGYEQYF
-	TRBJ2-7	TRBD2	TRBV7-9	TGTGCCAGCAGCAAAACGGGACTAGCGGACTACGAGCAGTACTTC	CASSKTGLADYEQYF
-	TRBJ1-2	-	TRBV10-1	TGCGCCAGCAGTGCGGGACTCAACTATGGCTACACCTTC	CASSAGLNYGYTF
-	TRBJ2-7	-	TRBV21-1	TGTGCCAGCAGCAAAATGAAGGACGGTTTCGCCTACGAGCAGTACTTC	CASSKMKDGFAYEQYF
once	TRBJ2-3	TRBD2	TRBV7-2	TGTGCCAGCAGCTTAGCCCTTACTAGCGGGGGGGCCGCTTATACGCAGTATTTT	CASSLALTSGGAAYTQYF
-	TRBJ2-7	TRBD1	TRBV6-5	TGTGCCAGCAGTTACTCAGGGACAGGGGACTACGAGCAGTACTTC	CASSYSGTGDYEQYF